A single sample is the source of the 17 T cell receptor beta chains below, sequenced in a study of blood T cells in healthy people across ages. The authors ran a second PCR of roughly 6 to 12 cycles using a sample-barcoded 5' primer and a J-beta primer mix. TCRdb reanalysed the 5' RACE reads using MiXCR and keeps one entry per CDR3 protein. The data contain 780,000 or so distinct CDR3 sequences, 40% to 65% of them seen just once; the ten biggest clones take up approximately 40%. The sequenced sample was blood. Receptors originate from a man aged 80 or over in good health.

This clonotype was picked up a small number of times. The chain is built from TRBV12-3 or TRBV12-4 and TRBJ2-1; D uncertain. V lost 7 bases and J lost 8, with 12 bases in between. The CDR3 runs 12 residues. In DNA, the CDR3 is TGTGCCAGCACCGACTCTTGGCATGAGCAGTTCTTC. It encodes CASTDSWHEQFF.

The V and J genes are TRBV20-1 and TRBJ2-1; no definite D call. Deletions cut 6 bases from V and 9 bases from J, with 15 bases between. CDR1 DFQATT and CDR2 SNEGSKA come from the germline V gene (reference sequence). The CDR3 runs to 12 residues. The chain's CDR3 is CSAEAADGEQFF. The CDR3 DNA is TGCAGTGCAGAGGCGGCTGATGGTGAGCAGTTCTTC.

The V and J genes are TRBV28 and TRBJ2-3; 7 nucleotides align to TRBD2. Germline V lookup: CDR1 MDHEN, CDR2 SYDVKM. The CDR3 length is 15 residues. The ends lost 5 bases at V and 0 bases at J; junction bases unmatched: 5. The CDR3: CASSSGETSTDTQYF. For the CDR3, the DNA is TGTGCCAGCAGTAGCGGGGAAACTAGCACAGATACGCAGTATTTT.

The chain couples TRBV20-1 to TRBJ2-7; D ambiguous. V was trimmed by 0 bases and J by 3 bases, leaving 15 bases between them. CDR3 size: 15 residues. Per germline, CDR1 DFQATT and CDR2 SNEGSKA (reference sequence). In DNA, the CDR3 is TGCAGTGCTAGAGATTGGCAGGACGATTACTACGAGCAGTACTTC. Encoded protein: CSARDWQDDYYEQYF.

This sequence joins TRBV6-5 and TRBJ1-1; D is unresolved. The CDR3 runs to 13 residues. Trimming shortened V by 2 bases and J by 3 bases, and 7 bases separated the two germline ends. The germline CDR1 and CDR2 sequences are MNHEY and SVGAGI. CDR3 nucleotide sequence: TGTGCCAGCAGTTACCACCGGGACACTGAAGCTTTCTTT. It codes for CASSYHRDTEAFF.

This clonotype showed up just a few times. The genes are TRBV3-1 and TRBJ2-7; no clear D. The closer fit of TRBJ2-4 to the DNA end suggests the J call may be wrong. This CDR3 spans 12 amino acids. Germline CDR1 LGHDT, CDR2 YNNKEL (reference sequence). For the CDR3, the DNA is TGTGCCAGCAGCCTCGACCAAAACATTCAGTACTTC. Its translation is CASSLDQNIQYF.

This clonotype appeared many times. CDR3 sequence (DNA): TGCAGCGTTCGGGCAGCGGGAATCAGCGAGCAGTACTTC. This gives the protein CSVRAAGISEQYF. This chain uses TRBV29-1 with TRBJ2-7; 7 bases align to TRBD2. The V gene end was trimmed by 5 bases and the J gene end by 6 bases; junction bases not matched to a gene: 10. There are 13 residues in the CDR3. Looked up from germline, CDR1 is SQVTM and CDR2 is ANQGSEA.

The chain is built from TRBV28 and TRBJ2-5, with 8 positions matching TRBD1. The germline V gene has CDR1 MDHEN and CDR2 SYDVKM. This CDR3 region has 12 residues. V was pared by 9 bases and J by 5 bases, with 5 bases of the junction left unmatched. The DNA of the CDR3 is TGTGCCAGTACAGGGGGACAGGAGACCCAGTACTTC. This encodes CASTGGQETQYF.

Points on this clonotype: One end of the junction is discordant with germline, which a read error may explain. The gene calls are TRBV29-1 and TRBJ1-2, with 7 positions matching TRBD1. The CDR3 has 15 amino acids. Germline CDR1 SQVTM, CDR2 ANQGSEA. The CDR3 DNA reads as TGCAGCGTTGAGTTATCCCAGGGGGAGAACTGTGGCTACACCTTC. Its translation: CSVELSQGENCGYTF.

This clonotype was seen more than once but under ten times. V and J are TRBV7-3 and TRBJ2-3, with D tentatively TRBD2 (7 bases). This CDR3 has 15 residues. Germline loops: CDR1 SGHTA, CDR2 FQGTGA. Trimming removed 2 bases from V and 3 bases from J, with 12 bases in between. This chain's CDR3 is CASSLEGGRTDTQYF. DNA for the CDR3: TGTGCCAGCAGCTTAGAGGGGGGGAGGACAGATACGCAGTATTTT. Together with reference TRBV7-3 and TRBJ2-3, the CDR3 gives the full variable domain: GAGVSQTPSNKVTEKGKYVELRCDPISGHTALYWYRQSLGQGPEFLIYFQGTGAADDSGLPNDRFFAVRPEGSVSTLKIQRTERGDSAVYLCASSLEGGRTDTQYFGPGTRLTVL.

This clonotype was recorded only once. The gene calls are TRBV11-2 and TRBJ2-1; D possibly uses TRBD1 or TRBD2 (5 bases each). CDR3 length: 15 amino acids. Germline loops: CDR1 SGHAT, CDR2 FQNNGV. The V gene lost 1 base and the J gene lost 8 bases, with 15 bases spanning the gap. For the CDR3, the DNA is TGTGCCAGCAGCTTAGGGTCTGGGGGTCAGGATGAGCAGTTCTTC. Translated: CASSLGSGGQDEQFF.

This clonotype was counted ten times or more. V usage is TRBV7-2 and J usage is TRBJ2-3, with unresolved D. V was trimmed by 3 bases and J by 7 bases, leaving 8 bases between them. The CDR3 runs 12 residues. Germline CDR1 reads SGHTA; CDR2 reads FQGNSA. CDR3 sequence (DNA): TGTGCCAGCAGCTTTGGCCGAAATACGCAGTATTTT. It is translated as CASSFGRNTQYF.

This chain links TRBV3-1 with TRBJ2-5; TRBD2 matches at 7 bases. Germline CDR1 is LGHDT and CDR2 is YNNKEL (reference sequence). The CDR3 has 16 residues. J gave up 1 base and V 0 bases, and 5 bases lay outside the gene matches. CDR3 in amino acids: CASSQDQAGRQETQYF. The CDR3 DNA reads TGTGCCAGCAGCCAAGACCAAGCGGGACGCCAAGAGACCCAGTACTTC.

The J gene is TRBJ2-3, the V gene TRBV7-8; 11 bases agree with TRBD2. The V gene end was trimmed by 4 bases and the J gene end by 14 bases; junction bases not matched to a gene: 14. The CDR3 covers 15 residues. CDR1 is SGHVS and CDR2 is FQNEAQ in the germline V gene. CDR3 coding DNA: TGTGCCAGCAGCTCACTAGCGGGAGTTCTTAGATACGCGTATTTT. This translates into CASSSLAGVLRYAYF.

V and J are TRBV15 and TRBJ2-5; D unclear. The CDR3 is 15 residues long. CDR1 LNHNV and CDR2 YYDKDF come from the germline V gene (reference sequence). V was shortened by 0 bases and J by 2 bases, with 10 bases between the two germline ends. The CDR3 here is CATSRETTRQETQYF. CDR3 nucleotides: TGTGCCACCAGCAGAGAAACGACACGTCAAGAGACCCAGTACTTC.

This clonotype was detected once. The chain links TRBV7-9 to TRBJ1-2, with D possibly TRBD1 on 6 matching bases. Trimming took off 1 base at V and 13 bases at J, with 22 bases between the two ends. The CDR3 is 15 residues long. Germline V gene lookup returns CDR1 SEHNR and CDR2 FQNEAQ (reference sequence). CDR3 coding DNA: TGTGCCAGCAGCTTAGGGGACCGGGACATAGCCCTTTTCACCTTC. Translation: CASSLGDRDIALFTF.

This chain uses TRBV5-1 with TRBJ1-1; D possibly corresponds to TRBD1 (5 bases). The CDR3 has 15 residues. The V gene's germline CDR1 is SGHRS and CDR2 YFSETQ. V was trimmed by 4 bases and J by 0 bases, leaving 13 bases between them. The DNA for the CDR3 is TGCGCCAGCAGCCCGTCCCGGGACCTGAACACTGAAGCTTTCTTT. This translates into CASSPSRDLNTEAFF.